Each of the 31 T cell receptor beta chains below was sequenced from the same sample in a study of T cells in Graves' hyperthyroidism and ophthalmopathy. Researchers took RNA transcripts and amplified the TCR beta CDR3 regions from them. The TCR CDR3 first-round RT-PCR relied on the HTBI primer set. TCRdb itself ran the multiplex PCR reads through MiXCR, one entry per CDR3 protein. The repertoire includes about 360,000 distinct CDR3 sequences, under 20% of them detected once, and 3.7% sits in the top ten. What was sequenced was blood. The receptor source for this set is a young woman with Graves' hyperthyroidism.

This clonotype was counted only a few times. The chain has TRBV3-1 and TRBJ1-5; TRBD1 is a possible D gene (5 bases). Trimming removed 5 bases from V and 7 bases from J, with 15 bases in between. Germline V gene lookup returns CDR1 LGHDT and CDR2 YNNKEL (reference sequence). CDR3 length: 14 residues. The CDR3 DNA follows: TGTGCCAGCAGCTCGGGGCCTAGGGACCAGCCCCAGCATTTT. Translation gives CASSSGPRDQPQHF.

To note about this clonotype: A read error may be the cause here, since a much bigger clone is one base away. This chain connects TRBV9 to TRBJ1-3, with TRBD1 identical over 7 bases. The V and J ends lost 3 bases and 6 bases, in that order; junction bases with no gene match: 12. This CDR3 contains 16 residues. The germline V gene encodes CDR1 SGDLS and CDR2 YYNGEE. The CDR3 DNA reads TGTGCCAGCAGCGAAGACTTTACAGGGGCAGTAAACACCATATATTTT. The encoded protein is CASSEDFTGAVNTIYF.

This clonotype came up many times. The DNA for the CDR3 is TGCGCCAGCAGCTTGGAAAGGGGATCTGGAAACACCATATATTTT. This sequence encodes CASSLERGSGNTIYF. The chain carries TRBV5-1 and TRBJ1-3; D might be TRBD1 (5 bases). Trimming removed 0 bases at V and 1 base at J, with 8 bases between. This CDR3 spans 15 amino acids. CDR1 is SGHRS and CDR2 is YFSETQ in the germline V gene.

This clonotype was counted many times. The V and J genes are TRBV29-1 and TRBJ1-5; 8 positions agree with TRBD1. The CDR3 is 16 residues long. V gave up 0 bases and J gave up 2 bases; unmatched junction bases: 6. Per germline, CDR1 SQVTM and CDR2 ANQGSEA. CDR3 sequence: CSVEELEGQGNQPQHF. For the CDR3, the DNA is TGCAGCGTTGAAGAGTTGGAGGGACAGGGCAATCAGCCCCAGCATTTT.

This clonotype was recorded many times. The genes are TRBV11-1 and TRBJ1-2; the D gene is possibly TRBD1 (6 bases). The CDR3 is made up of 17 amino acids. The V gene lost 6 bases and the J gene lost 3 bases, with 23 bases spanning the gap. In germline, CDR1 is SGHAT, CDR2 FQDESV (reference sequence). The CDR3 here is CASSNMRTAPSYYGYTF. CDR3 DNA sequence: TGTGCCAGCAGTAACATGAGGACAGCACCTTCCTACTATGGCTACACCTTC.

This clonotype was seen at least ten times. The chain is built from TRBV9 and TRBJ2-2; D may be TRBD1 or TRBD2 (5 bases each). V dropped 7 bases and J dropped 1 base, with 5 bases sitting between them. The CDR3 covers 12 residues. The germline CDR1 and CDR2 sequences are SGDLS and YYNGEE. The CDR3 loop is CASGGNTGELFF. The CDR3 region has the DNA TGTGCCAGCGGGGGGAACACCGGGGAGCTGTTTTTT.

This clonotype was seen repeatedly, ten times or more. The chain joins TRBV2 to TRBJ1-2; 8 nucleotides agree with TRBD1. V shed 3 bases and J 6 bases; nucleotides not matched to a gene: 12. CDR1 and CDR2 from the germline V gene are SNHLY and FYNNEI. This CDR3 spans 16 amino acids. The CDR3 loop reads CASSEVGWQGADGYTF. CDR3 DNA sequence: TGTGCCAGCAGTGAGGTGGGATGGCAGGGGGCCGATGGCTACACCTTC.

This clonotype was observed many times. This chain connects TRBV9 to TRBJ2-7; TRBD2 might be the D (6 bases). Between the trimmed V and J ends, which lost 1 base and 5 bases, there was a span of 10 bases. The CDR3 loop spans 13 amino acids. Germline CDR1 reads SGDLS; CDR2 reads YYNGEE. In nucleotides, the CDR3 is TGTGCCAGCAGCGTAAATCCGGGAGACGAGCAGTACTTC. This gives the protein CASSVNPGDEQYF.

This clonotype was detected ten times or more. V and J are TRBV6-5 and TRBJ2-7; tentatively, D is TRBD1 (6 bases). The CDR3 length is 14 residues. V was trimmed by 7 bases and J by 2 bases, leaving 15 bases between them. Germline CDR1 MNHEY, CDR2 SVGAGI. The CDR3, as DNA: TGTGCCAGCAAAAACCGGGACAAGACCTACGAGCAGTACTTC. Its translation: CASKNRDKTYEQYF.

V is TRBV4-1 and J is TRBJ2-2, with 9 bases fitting TRBD1. Germline values: CDR1 MGHRA, CDR2 YSYEKL. Unmatched junction bases numbered 5, after V lost 3 bases and J lost 6 bases. CDR3 length: 15 amino acids. The CDR3 loop reads CASSQPGQGSGELFF. In nucleotides, the CDR3 is TGCGCCAGCAGCCAGCCGGGACAGGGCTCCGGGGAGCTGTTTTTT.

This clonotype occurred many times. The chain employs TRBV2 and TRBJ2-3, with no clear D. The CDR3 spans 11 residues. The germline gives CDR1 SNHLY, CDR2 FYNNEI. Trimming cost V 7 bases and J 5 bases, with 7 bases left between them. CDR3 amino acids: CASNPLDTQYF. DNA of the CDR3: TGTGCCAGCAATCCCTTAGATACGCAGTATTTT.

The chain is built from TRBV29-1 and TRBJ2-7, with 7 positions matching TRBD1. V trimming: 4 bases; J trimming: 1 base; junction bases outside the gene matches: 7. This CDR3 has 14 residues. CDR1 is SQVTM, CDR2 ANQGSEA, per germline. CDR3 region: CSVGGGRGSYEQYF. CDR3 DNA sequence: TGCAGCGTTGGAGGGGGCAGGGGGTCCTACGAGCAGTACTTC.

This clonotype was observed many times. The chain uses TRBV24-1 and TRBJ2-7, with 8 bases that match TRBD2. The germline V gene has CDR1 KGHDR and CDR2 SFDVKD. V shed 2 bases, J shed 7 bases, and the junction held 12 bases outside the gene matches. CDR3 size: 16 residues. The CDR3: CATSDSTGGHWNEQYF. The CDR3 bases are TGTGCCACCAGTGATTCGACGGGGGGGCATTGGAATGAGCAGTACTTC.

This clonotype came up many times. V usage is TRBV12-3 or TRBV12-4 and J usage is TRBJ1-5; possible D gene TRBD1, 6 bases. V lost 3 bases, J lost 5 bases, and 17 bases lay in between. The CDR3 length is 16 residues. The chain's CDR3 is CASSFLPPTGHQPQHF. The CDR3 nucleotides read TGTGCCAGCAGTTTCCTGCCCCCGACAGGACATCAGCCCCAGCATTTT.

This clonotype has just a few counts. V is TRBV20-1 and J is TRBJ2-2; 7 nucleotides agree with TRBD1. This CDR3 contains 15 residues. The V segment lost 5 bases and the J segment 4 bases; nucleotides outside the gene matches: 10. CDR1 and CDR2 (germline): DFQATT, SNEGSKA (reference sequence). CDR3 region: CSAADREWSTGELFF. The CDR3 DNA reads as TGCAGTGCTGCAGACAGGGAGTGGAGCACCGGGGAGCTGTTTTTT.

This clonotype was picked up many times. The genes are TRBV13 and TRBJ2-2; TRBD1 or TRBD2 may be the D gene (5 bases each). Germline V gene data show CDR1 as PRHDT and CDR2 as FYEKMQ (reference sequence). CDR3 length: 16 residues. V lost 0 bases and J lost 4, with 12 bases in between. The CDR3 reads CASSLGRLRGTGELFF. CDR3 sequence (DNA): TGTGCCAGCAGCTTAGGCAGACTAAGGGGCACCGGGGAGCTGTTTTTT.

This clonotype was seen ten or more times. The chain combines TRBV30 with TRBJ1-6; TRBD1 agrees at 8 bases. Trimming removed 5 bases from V and 4 bases from J; junction bases left unmatched: 1. Germline values: CDR1 GTSNPN, CDR2 SVGIG (reference sequence). The CDR3 runs 13 residues. CDR3: CAWDRGYNSPLHF. The CDR3 coding sequence is TGTGCCTGGGACAGGGGATATAATTCACCCCTCCACTTT.

This clonotype came up many times. The chain combines TRBV28 with TRBJ1-2; possible D gene TRBD1, 6 bases. This CDR3 contains 12 residues. V was shortened by 5 bases and J by 8 bases, with 12 bases between the two germline ends. Germline V gives CDR1 MDHEN, CDR2 SYDVKM. CDR3: CASSPGVGGYTF. The CDR3 DNA reads TGTGCCAGCAGTCCAGGGGTTGGAGGCTACACCTTC.

This clonotype was recorded many times. The chain links TRBV4-2 to TRBJ1-2, with TRBD1 matching over 10 bases. Trimming cost V 1 base and J 3 bases; bases outside gene matches: 2. This CDR3 spans 15 amino acids. The germline V gene has CDR1 LGHNA and CDR2 YNFKEQ. The CDR3 reads CASSQVGTGDYGYTF. DNA of the CDR3: TGTGCCAGCAGCCAAGTGGGGACAGGGGACTATGGCTACACCTTC.

A note on this clonotype: One base away lies a much larger clone, so this may be a sequencing read error. The chain is built from TRBV30 and TRBJ2-6; D is perhaps TRBD1 (5 bases). The CDR3 totals 14 residues. Looked up from germline, CDR1 is GTSNPN and CDR2 is SVGIG (reference sequence). CDR3 region: CAWSEGGGANVLAF. DNA of the CDR3: TGTGCCTGGAGCGAAGGCGGTGGGGCCAACGTCCTGGCTTTC.

This clonotype came up many times. The V call is TRBV29-1, the J call TRBJ2-7; the D is unclear. Per the germline V gene, CDR1 is SQVTM and CDR2 is ANQGSEA. This CDR3 has 12 amino acids. V was pared by 4 bases and J by 2 bases, with 9 bases between. CDR3 nucleotides: TGCAGCGTTGCCAGTTCTCCCTACGAGCAGTACTTC. This gives the protein CSVASSPYEQYF.

In its sample, this clonotype was seen a few times. The chain joins TRBV27 to TRBJ1-1; a possible D gene is TRBD1 (6 bases). Germline V lookup: CDR1 MNHEY, CDR2 SMNVEV (reference sequence). This CDR3 comprises 15 residues. Trimming removed 1 base at V and 1 base at J, with 10 bases between. The CDR3 region has the DNA TGTGCCAGCAGTTTATTAAGGGGGACGAACACTGAAGCTTTCTTT. Protein product: CASSLLRGTNTEAFF.

In this sample, this clonotype turned up many times. The rearrangement links TRBV12-3 or TRBV12-4 to TRBJ1-2; 7 bases fit TRBD1. Losses at the gene ends were 1 base for V and 10 bases for J; bases not matched to a gene: 6. The CDR3 sequence is 13 residues long. The CDR3 is CASSLEGQRAYTF. CDR3 nucleotides: TGTGCCAGCAGTTTAGAGGGACAGAGGGCCTACACCTTC.

This clonotype came up many times. The V gene is TRBV10-1, the J gene TRBJ1-5; tentatively, D is TRBD1 (6 bases). The CDR3 contains 13 residues. V was shortened by 3 bases and J by 8 bases, with 11 bases between the two germline ends. Germline CDR1 and CDR2: WNHNN and SYGVQD (reference sequence). The CDR3 sequence is CASSDRGGKPQHF. The DNA for the CDR3 is TGCGCCAGCAGTGACAGGGGAGGAAAGCCCCAGCATTTT.

This clonotype was recorded many times. The chain couples TRBV20-1 to TRBJ1-5; 7 bases fit TRBD1. V lost 0 bases and J lost 2; bases outside the gene matches: 13. The CDR3 is made up of 18 amino acids. The germline V gene encodes CDR1 DFQATT and CDR2 SNEGSKA (reference sequence). CDR3 nucleotide sequence: TGCAGTGCTAGAGATACCGGACAGGAGAAATTGGGCAATCAGCCCCAGCATTTT. Amino acids: CSARDTGQEKLGNQPQHF.

The CDR3 nucleotides are TGTGCCACCAGTGGAGGGGGCTACGAGCAGTACTTC. As protein: CATSGGGYEQYF. This chain links TRBV24-1 with TRBJ2-7; TRBD1 might be the D (6 bases). Trimming pared 5 bases from V and 3 bases from J, leaving 7 bases between. The germline V gene encodes CDR1 KGHDR and CDR2 SFDVKD. The CDR3 is made up of 12 amino acids.

This clonotype was detected many times. The rearrangement links TRBV5-1 to TRBJ2-5, with TRBD2 identical over 9 bases. Per the germline V gene, CDR1 is SGHRS and CDR2 is YFSETQ. With 0 bases clipped from V and 5 bases from J, the junction kept 5 bases outside the gene matches. This CDR3 has 15 residues. CDR3 sequence: CASSLEASGDETQYF. In DNA form, the CDR3 reads TGCGCCAGCAGCTTGGAGGCTAGCGGGGATGAGACCCAGTACTTC.

This clonotype was picked up a small number of times. Being one base from a much bigger clone, this may be a read error. This sequence joins TRBV10-3 and TRBJ1-1, with D perhaps TRBD1 (6 bases). The CDR3 runs to 14 residues. Germline CDR1 and CDR2: ENHRY and SYGVKD. CDR3 protein: CSISRTDTNTEAFF. DNA for the CDR3: TGTTCCATCAGTCGGACAGACACGAACACTGAAGCTTTCTTT.

This clonotype was found many times. V is TRBV5-1 and J is TRBJ2-5, with D uncertain. V lost 3 bases and J 6 bases, leaving 6 bases between the germline ends. Germline V gives CDR1 SGHRS, CDR2 YFSETQ. The CDR3 has 11 residues. Here the CDR3 DNA reads TGCGCCAGCAGCTACGACCAGACCCAGTACTTC. Translation: CASSYDQTQYF. Full variable domain (rest looked up from reference TRBV5-1 and TRBJ2-5): KAGVTQTPRYLIKTRGQQVTLSCSPISGHRSVSWYQQTPGQGLQFLFEYFSETQRNKGNFPGRFSGRQFSNSRSEMNVSTLELGDSALYLCASSYDQTQYFGPGTRLLVL.

This clonotype appeared many times. The J gene is TRBJ2-5, the V gene TRBV10-3; D is unclear. The V end was cut by 4 bases, the J end by 3 bases, with 6 bases between. This CDR3 has 12 residues. Germline CDR1 reads ENHRY; CDR2 reads SYGVKD. The CDR3: CAISAAEETQYF. CDR3 DNA: TGTGCCATCAGTGCGGCGGAAGAGACCCAGTACTTC.

The J gene is TRBJ1-5, the V gene TRBV2; a possible D gene is TRBD1 (6 bases). Germline CDR1 and CDR2: SNHLY and FYNNEI. The CDR3 runs 14 residues. V shed 8 bases and J shed 6 bases, with 17 bases lying between them. The CDR3 DNA reads as TGTGCCAGCGAGGGGGGGACAAAAGGTCAGCCCCAGCATTTT. Its translation is CASEGGTKGQPQHF.